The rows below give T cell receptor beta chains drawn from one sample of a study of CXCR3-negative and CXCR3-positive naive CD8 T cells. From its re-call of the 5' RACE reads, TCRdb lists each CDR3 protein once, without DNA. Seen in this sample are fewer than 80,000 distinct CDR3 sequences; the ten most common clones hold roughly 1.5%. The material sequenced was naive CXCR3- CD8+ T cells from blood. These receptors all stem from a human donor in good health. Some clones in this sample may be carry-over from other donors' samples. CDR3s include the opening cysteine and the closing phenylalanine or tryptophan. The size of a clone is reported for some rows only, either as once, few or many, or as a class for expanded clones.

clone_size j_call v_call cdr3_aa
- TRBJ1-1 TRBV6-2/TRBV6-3 CASSYQPGRKRDFF
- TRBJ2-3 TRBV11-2 CASSLYGGDTQYF
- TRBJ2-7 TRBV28 CASSLVGGEVGYEQYF
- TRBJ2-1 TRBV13 CASSGGGSSYNEQFF
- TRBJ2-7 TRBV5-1 CASSLVFLYSGTGTGGSEQYF
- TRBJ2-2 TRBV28 CGSSRDTGELFF
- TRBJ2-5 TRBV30 CAWIPWLDTETQYF
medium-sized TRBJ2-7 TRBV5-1 CASSPGTGSYEQYF
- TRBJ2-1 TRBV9 CASSHGGGQYNEQFF
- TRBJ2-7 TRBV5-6 CASTHAGSEQYF
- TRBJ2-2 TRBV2 CASSEFAPGANTGELFF
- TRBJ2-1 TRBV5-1 CASSSGAVGRRRNEQFF
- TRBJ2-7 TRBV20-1 CSARALLTGGEQYF
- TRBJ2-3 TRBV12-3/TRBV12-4 CASSEQTGWMTDTQYF
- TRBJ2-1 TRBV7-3 CASSPELVSDEQFF
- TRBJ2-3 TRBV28 CASRETGTRADTQYF
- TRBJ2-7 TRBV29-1 CSVEVVQGRVYEQYF